This TCR beta chain came from a study of shared clonotypes between healthy human individuals. CDR1 and CDR2 from the germline V gene are LNHDA and SQIVND (reference sequence). V was cut by 3 bases and J by 7 bases, with 15 bases left in between. This CDR3 has 14 amino acids. The repertoire was sequenced with immunoSEQ multiplex PCR; TCRdb's copy has only in-frame clones and lacks some. The sample carries a few hundred thousand clones, 87% recorded once. The chain links TRBV19 to TRBJ2-5, with D unclear. Sequenced sample: memory CD8+ T cells sorted from blood. Subset reported: CD45RO+ cells pooled with CCR7-negative TemRA cells. The sequence was collected from a man aged 18 to 29 in good health. CDR3 sequence: CASSMFDSSGTQYF. CDR3 DNA: TGTGCCAGTAGTATGTTCGACTCCTCTGGGACCCAGTACTTC.